The 27 T cell receptor beta chains below were found in one sample sequenced in a study of early T cells in non-severe SARS-CoV-2 infection. TCRdb used MiXCR to reprocess the 5' RACE reads, holding one entry per CDR3 protein. In the table there are 35,000 to 40,000 distinct CDR3 sequences, roughly 5% of which are singletons. Sequencing input: whole blood. These receptors were obtained from an adult who was a healthcare worker with PCR-confirmed SARS-CoV-2 infection or an uninfected control (not recorded which).

In its sample, this clonotype was seen many times. J is TRBJ2-7 and V is TRBV6-7, with 10 bases identical to TRBD1. TRBV6-7 is recorded as an ORF, its role being uncertain. This CDR3 has 14 amino acids. The V segment lost 4 bases and the J segment 3 bases; nucleotides outside the gene matches: 3. CDR3 amino acids: CASSLDRGDYEQYF. In DNA form, the CDR3 reads TGTGCCAGCAGTTTGGACAGGGGGGACTACGAGCAGTACTTC.

This clonotype was observed once. A much larger clone differs by one base, so this may be a read error. This chain joins TRBV30 and TRBJ2-1, with 8 bases aligning to TRBD2. The CDR3 runs to 12 residues. Germline V gene lookup returns CDR1 GTSNPN and CDR2 SVGIG (reference sequence). This CDR3 is CDWSKLAAEQFF. The CDR3 coding sequence is TGTGACTGGAGTAAACTAGCGGCGGAGCAGTTCTTC.

The rearrangement links TRBV7-8 to TRBJ1-4; D gene uncertain. The germline V and J ends were trimmed by 3 bases and 5 bases, with 13 bases remaining between them. CDR1 is SGHVS, CDR2 FQNEAQ, per germline. The CDR3 totals 15 residues. In nucleotides, the CDR3 is TGTGCCAGCAGCTTGAGGGCCTCATTGAATGAAAAACTGTTTTTT. It is translated as CASSLRASLNEKLFF.

This clonotype was detected many times. CDR3 nucleotides: TGCGCCAGCAGCCGTGGGGGGCGAGGAGATACGCAGTATTTT. This gives the protein CASSRGGRGDTQYF. The chain recombines TRBV4-3 with TRBJ2-3; D might be TRBD1 or TRBD2, each matching 6 bases. The CDR3 contains 14 residues. Trimming took 4 bases from V and 5 from J, leaving 13 bases between them. The germline gives CDR1 LGHNA, CDR2 YSLEER.

This clonotype was detected a few times. A single base separates this from a much larger clone, so it may be a read error. The chain has TRBV10-3 and TRBJ2-1, with TRBD2 identical over 8 bases. Unmatched junction bases numbered 6, after V lost 6 bases and J lost 5 bases. The length of the CDR3 is 14 residues. Germline V CDR1 and CDR2: ENHRY, SYGVKD. CDR3 loop: CAISTGTRHNEQFF. The CDR3 DNA sequence: TGTGCCATCAGCACCGGGACTAGGCACAATGAGCAGTTCTTC.

In its sample, this clonotype was seen a few times. The chain couples TRBV10-3 to TRBJ2-7; 9 positions agree with TRBD2. CDR1 and CDR2 from the germline V gene are ENHRY and SYGVKD. The CDR3 sequence is 13 residues long. V dropped 10 bases and J dropped 0; count of bases not matched to a gene: 4. The CDR3 coding sequence is TGTGCCAGCCTAGCGGGGAGCTCCTACGAGCAGTACTTC. It encodes CASLAGSSYEQYF.

With regard to this clonotype: It is likely a read error, because the conserved phenylalanine at the end of the CDR3 is missing. This chain connects TRBV6-6 to TRBJ2-7; TRBD2 matches at 8 bases. The junction had 3 bases not matched to a gene; V was cut back by 2 bases and J by 3 bases. This CDR3 region has 14 residues. Germline-derived CDR1 and CDR2 are MNHNY and SVGAGI (reference sequence). CDR3 nucleotides: TGTGCCAGCAGTTACCGGGCGGGGGGCTACGAGCAGTACTAC. Encoded protein: CASSYRAGGYEQYY.

This clonotype was seen more than once but under ten times. This chain uses TRBV19 with TRBJ1-1; D unresolved. CDR1 and CDR2 from the germline V gene are LNHDA and SQIVND (reference sequence). With 5 bases removed from V and 0 bases from J, the gap between germline ends came to 7 bases. The CDR3 totals 13 residues. CDR3 coding DNA: TGTGCCAGTAGTTTTCAATTGAACACTGAAGCTTTCTTT. This gives the protein CASSFQLNTEAFF.

This chain connects TRBV5-1 to TRBJ2-3; D not certain. Germline V gives CDR1 SGHRS, CDR2 YFSETQ. Trimming took off 1 base at V and 2 bases at J, with 8 bases between the two ends. The CDR3 contains 14 residues. CDR3 nucleotides: TGCGCCAGCAGCTTGTCAGATTACACAGATACGCAGTATTTT. It yields the protein CASSLSDYTDTQYF.

This clonotype was detected ten times or more. This sequence joins TRBV20-1 and TRBJ1-5, with 9 bases that match TRBD1. Losses at the gene ends were 5 bases for V and 4 bases for J; bases not matched to a gene: 6. In germline, CDR1 is DFQATT, CDR2 SNEGSKA (reference sequence). The CDR3 extends over 14 amino acids. The CDR3 region has the DNA TGCAGTGCTGATGGACAGGGGTATAATCAGCCCCAGCATTTT. Its protein product is CSADGQGYNQPQHF.

This clonotype was recorded many times. At one of its ends the junction is not consistent with the germline gene, which may arise from a read error. V usage is TRBV7-7 and J usage is TRBJ2-5; D ambiguous. The CDR3 runs to 15 residues. Germline V gene lookup returns CDR1 SSHAT and CDR2 FNYEAQ (reference sequence). The CDR3, as DNA: TGTGCTAGCAGCCCAGGACCGCTACGGGTAGAGACCCAGTACTTC. This encodes CASSPGPLRVETQYF. Looking up the rest from reference TRBV7-7 and TRBJ2-5 gives the full variable domain: GAGVSQSPRYKVTKRGQDVTLRCDPISSHATLYWYQQALGQGPEFLTYFNYEAQPDKSGLPSDRFSAERPEGSISTLTIQRTEQRDSAMYRCASSPGPLRVETQYFGPGTRLLVL.

This clonotype was counted between two and nine times. J is TRBJ2-7 and V is TRBV7-2, with TRBD2 matching over 10 bases. Germline CDR1 is SGHTA and CDR2 is FQGNSA. After removal of 5 bases from V and 4 bases from J, the junction contained 5 bases not matched to a gene. CDR3 size: 14 residues. CDR3 DNA sequence: TGTGCCAGCAGCCCGCGGACTAGCGGATACGAGCAGTACTTC. Translating gives CASSPRTSGYEQYF.

This clonotype was observed many times. The rearrangement uses TRBV28 and TRBJ2-7, with D perhaps TRBD2 (6 bases). Germline V lookup: CDR1 MDHEN, CDR2 SYDVKM. V shed 3 bases and J shed 0 bases, with 12 bases lying between them. The CDR3 runs to 15 residues. The CDR3 region has the DNA TGTGCCAGCAGTTTGCATAGCGGAGCCTCCTACGAGCAGTACTTC. This gives the protein CASSLHSGASYEQYF.

Concerning this clonotype: This may stem from a read error, because a much larger clone lies one nucleotide away. The conserved closing phenylalanine or tryptophan is absent in this CDR3, likely reflecting a read error. This chain joins TRBV20-1 and TRBJ2-1; D is uncertain. Germline CDR1 DFQATT, CDR2 SNEGSKA (reference sequence). V lost 0 bases and J 0 bases, leaving 15 bases between the germline ends. The CDR3 is made up of 17 amino acids. CDR3 DNA: TGCAGTGCTAGAGATTCCGCCGGGCTCATCTCCTACAATGAGCAGTTCTCC. Encoded protein: CSARDSAGLISYNEQFS.

This clonotype was observed at least ten times. The V gene is TRBV12-3 or TRBV12-4, the J gene TRBJ2-4; TRBD1 matches at 7 bases. This CDR3 has 12 amino acids. V gave up 6 bases and J gave up 15 bases; unmatched junction bases: 11. CDR3 in amino acids: CASSALRDSPYF. CDR3 nucleotide sequence: TGTGCCAGCAGCGCCCTAAGGGACAGCCCGTACTTC.

This clonotype came up many times. The J gene is TRBJ1-6, the V gene TRBV4-2; TRBD1 matches 7 bases. Per the germline V gene, CDR1 is LGHNA and CDR2 is YNFKEQ. With V trimmed by 0 bases and J by 8 bases, 10 bases remained unmatched. The CDR3 totals 17 residues. The CDR3 region is CASSQDPSAGGYSPLHF. The CDR3 bases are TGTGCCAGCAGCCAAGATCCCTCAGCAGGGGGGTATTCACCCCTCCACTTT.

The J gene is TRBJ2-2, the V gene TRBV4-1; possible D gene TRBD1, 6 bases. Germline loops: CDR1 MGHRA, CDR2 YSYEKL. The length of the CDR3 is 15 residues. V was clipped by 4 bases and J by 1 base, with 10 bases between them. CDR3 nucleotides: TGCGCCAGCAGCCCTTCGGGACAGAACACCGGGGAGCTGTTTTTT. Translation gives CASSPSGQNTGELFF.

The table lists this clonotype with many counts. The rearrangement joins TRBV4-3 to TRBJ1-1; no reliable D call. The CDR3 spans 13 residues. V lost 1 base to trimming and J lost 8 bases, with 11 bases between them. Germline V gene lookup returns CDR1 LGHNA and CDR2 YSLEER. DNA of the CDR3: TGCGCCAGCAGCCAAGGACGGGGAAAGGAAGCTTTCTTT. This translates into CASSQGRGKEAFF.

This clonotype was picked up many times. The genes are TRBV9 and TRBJ2-1; 7 nucleotides line up with TRBD1. The V and J ends lost 3 bases and 6 bases, in that order; junction bases with no gene match: 9. This CDR3 has 15 residues. Germline V CDR1 and CDR2: SGDLS, YYNGEE. The CDR3 is CASSEGTVWGNEQFF. The CDR3 bases are TGTGCCAGCAGCGAGGGGACAGTCTGGGGCAATGAGCAGTTCTTC. Full variable domain (remainder filled in from reference TRBV9 and TRBJ2-1): DSGVTQTPKHLITATGQRVTLRCSPRSGDLSVYWYQQSLDQGLQFLIQYYNGEERAKGNILERFSAQQFPDLHSELNLSSLELGDSALYFCASSEGTVWGNEQFFGPGTRLTVL.

In this sample, this clonotype turned up many times. The chain has TRBV11-3 and TRBJ2-2; D perhaps matches TRBD2 (5 bases). Looked up from germline, CDR1 is SGHNT and CDR2 is YENEEA. V gave up 2 bases and J gave up 1 base, with 8 bases separating them. The CDR3 covers 15 residues. The CDR3 loop is CASSLSGLNTGELFF. The CDR3 coding sequence is TGTGCCAGCAGCTTATCGGGGTTGAACACCGGGGAGCTGTTTTTT.

The chain has TRBV5-4 and TRBJ1-1; no firm D call. This CDR3 contains 12 residues. The V and J ends lost 4 bases and 5 bases respectively, with 9 bases between them. Germline loops: CDR1 SGHNT, CDR2 YYREEE (reference sequence). This CDR3 is CASSPSGTEAFF. The CDR3 nucleotides read TGTGCCAGCAGCCCCTCAGGAACTGAAGCTTTCTTT.

This clonotype occurred a few times. The V and J genes are TRBV20-1 and TRBJ2-1, with D tentatively TRBD1 (6 bases). Germline lookup yields CDR1 DFQATT and CDR2 SNEGSKA (reference sequence). This CDR3 region has 12 residues. V lost 4 bases, J lost 9 bases, and 13 bases lay in between. The CDR3 DNA is TGCAGTGCTACCCGAGGGGGTACTGAGCAGTTCTTC. Translating gives CSATRGGTEQFF.

This clonotype was observed at least ten times. CDR3 DNA: TGCGCCAGCAGCCAAGAGGGGTATGGCTACACCTTC. Its protein is CASSQEGYGYTF. This rearrangement joins TRBV4-3 to TRBJ1-2; D unresolved. This CDR3 region has 12 residues. Trimming cost V 0 bases and J 5 bases, with 4 bases left between them. CDR1 and CDR2 (germline): LGHNA, YSLEER.

The table lists this clonotype with a few counts. The genes are TRBV6-5 and TRBJ2-6; tentative D call: TRBD2 (5 bases). With 4 bases removed from V and 0 bases from J, the gap between germline ends came to 10 bases. CDR1 and CDR2 (germline): MNHEY, SVGAGI. The CDR3 runs to 16 residues. The CDR3 DNA reads as TGTGCCAGCAGTTGGCCGGGGAACTCTGGGGCCAACGTCCTGACTTTC. Its protein product is CASSWPGNSGANVLTF.

In its sample, this clonotype ranks as medium-sized. V usage is TRBV11-2 and J usage is TRBJ2-3; TRBD2 matches at 7 bases. V gave up 3 bases and J gave up 4 bases; unmatched junction bases: 7. CDR1 SGHAT and CDR2 FQNNGV come from the germline V gene. The CDR3 is 15 residues long. The CDR3 protein is CASSFSSGTSDTQYF. The CDR3 nucleotides read TGTGCCAGCAGCTTCTCCAGCGGGACCTCAGATACGCAGTATTTT.

The gene calls are TRBV30 and TRBJ2-1; 12 nucleotides line up with TRBD1. The CDR3 spans 16 residues. Germline CDR1 is GTSNPN and CDR2 is SVGIG (reference sequence). V gave up 3 bases and J gave up 8 bases; unmatched junction bases: 11. In DNA, the CDR3 is TGTGCCTGGAGCCCTCTAGGGACAGGGGGCCTTGATGAGCAGTTCTTC. It translates to CAWSPLGTGGLDEQFF.

This clonotype was seen repeatedly, ten times or more. CDR3 DNA sequence: TGCGCCAGCAGCCCAGGGGTTGGGTCAGATACGCAGTATTTT. Encoded protein: CASSPGVGSDTQYF. The V call is TRBV5-1, the J call TRBJ2-3; tentative D call: TRBD1 (6 bases). The CDR3 spans 14 residues. Germline V CDR1 and CDR2: SGHRS, YFSETQ. V shed 4 bases and J shed 4 bases, with 13 bases lying between them. Looking up the rest from reference TRBV5-1 and TRBJ2-3 gives the full variable domain: KAGVTQTPRYLIKTRGQQVTLSCSPISGHRSVSWYQQTPGQGLQFLFEYFSETQRNKGNFPGRFSGRQFSNSRSEMNVSTLELGDSALYLCASSPGVGSDTQYFGPGTRLTVL.